Below, 22 T cell receptor beta chains from the same sample are listed, as sequenced in a study of blood T cell repertoires in COVID-19. Here immunoSEQ multiplex PCR was the method, and the copy in TCRdb shows in-frame clones only, minus some. This repertoire shows around 40,000 clones, about four fifths found once; its top ten account for about 40%. Sequenced: peripheral blood. These receptor sequences come from a man older than 75 with active or convalescent COVID-19.

V and J are TRBV19 and TRBJ2-5; 15 bases line up with TRBD2. Trimming cost V 5 bases and J 5 bases; bases outside gene matches: 3. Germline CDR1 reads LNHDA; CDR2 reads SQIVND (reference sequence). The CDR3 length is 15 residues. The CDR3 nucleotides are TGTGCCAGTAGTCTGGGACTAGCGGGAGGTGAGACCCAGTACTTC. This gives the protein CASSLGLAGGETQYF.

The chain joins TRBV6-2 or TRBV6-3 to TRBJ2-1, with 9 nucleotides matching TRBD1. The germline V gene encodes CDR1 MNHEY and CDR2 SVGEGT. The CDR3 covers 17 residues. J gave up 5 bases and V 4 bases, and 12 bases lay outside the gene matches. In nucleotides, the CDR3 is TGTGCCAGCAGTTTAATTCTGGACAGGGGAATTCACAATGAGCAGTTCTTC. Residues: CASSLILDRGIHNEQFF.

The J gene is TRBJ2-2, the V gene TRBV7-8; 12 nucleotides line up with TRBD2. This CDR3 has 14 residues. Germline V CDR1 and CDR2: SGHVS, FQNEAQ. Trimming took 9 bases from V and 7 from J; bases not matched to a gene: 6. The chain's CDR3 is CASPSGRVGGELFF. The CDR3 bases are TGTGCCAGTCCTAGCGGGAGGGTCGGCGGGGAGCTGTTTTTT.

The chain joins TRBV9 to TRBJ1-3; D is unresolved. The germline V gene has CDR1 SGDLS and CDR2 YYNGEE. Trimming took 0 bases from V and 4 from J, leaving 8 bases between them. The CDR3 runs 14 residues. CDR3 bases: TGTGCCAGCAGCGTAGCCGGTCCCGGAAACACCATATATTTT. Translation: CASSVAGPGNTIYF. The whole variable domain, filled in from reference TRBV9 and TRBJ1-3, reads DSGVTQTPKHLITATGQRVTLRCSPRSGDLSVYWYQQSLDQGLQFLIQYYNGEERAKGNILERFSAQQFPDLHSELNLSSLELGDSALYFCASSVAGPGNTIYFGEGSWLTVV.

The chain joins TRBV5-1 to TRBJ2-5; tentative D call: TRBD1 (6 bases). Trimming took 2 bases from V and 2 from J, leaving 10 bases between them. This CDR3 spans 14 amino acids. Germline-derived CDR1 and CDR2 are SGHRS and YFSETQ. Here the CDR3 reads CASSFGTQQETQYF. CDR3 nucleotides: TGCGCCAGCAGCTTTGGGACACAACAAGAGACCCAGTACTTC.

V gene TRBV4-3 combines with J gene TRBJ1-1; D might be TRBD1 (5 bases). CDR3 length: 14 amino acids. V gave up 0 bases and J gave up 8 bases, with 13 bases separating them. CDR1 is LGHNA and CDR2 is YSLEER in the germline V gene. CDR3 residues: CASSQDFTRGEAFF. CDR3 sequence (DNA): TGCGCCAGCAGCCAAGATTTTACGCGGGGGGAAGCTTTCTTT.

The V gene is TRBV5-1, the J gene TRBJ2-7; TRBD1 is a possible D gene (5 bases). CDR1 and CDR2 (germline): SGHRS, YFSETQ. This CDR3 has 15 residues. Trimming took off 4 bases at V and 1 base at J, with 15 bases between the two ends. In nucleotides, the CDR3 is TGCGCCAGCAGCCCGAAATCGGACATGTCCTACGAGCAGTACTTC. Translating it yields CASSPKSDMSYEQYF.

V gene TRBV12-2 combines with J gene TRBJ1-1; the D call of TRBD1 is as the table states it, not checked on the DNA. TRBV12-2 is designated a pseudogene. The CDR3 is made up of 14 amino acids. CDR3 DNA: TGTGCAAGTCGCCCCTATCTAGGCAGCAGGGCGCCTTTCTTT. This encodes CASRPYLGSRAPFF.

This rearrangement joins TRBV7-8 to TRBJ2-7; a possible D gene is TRBD2 (5 bases). Germline CDR1 is SGHVS and CDR2 is FQNEAQ. V dropped 5 bases and J dropped 0 bases, with 11 bases sitting between them. CDR3 length equals 14 residues. CDR3 sequence: CASSKHRDSYEQYF. In DNA form, the CDR3 reads TGTGCCAGCAGCAAACACCGGGACTCCTACGAGCAGTACTTC.

The chain couples TRBV4-1 to TRBJ1-1; D is possibly TRBD1 (5 bases). With 0 bases removed from V and 5 bases from J, the gap between germline ends came to 16 bases. CDR3 length: 16 residues. Germline assignment: CDR1 MGHRA and CDR2 YSYEKL. The CDR3 protein is CASSQDPGTAGTEAFF. The CDR3 region has the DNA TGCGCCAGCAGCCAAGACCCCGGGACGGCGGGGACTGAAGCTTTCTTT.

As for this clone: Other DNA sequences in this sample translate to the same CDR3. The chain uses TRBV29-1 and TRBJ2-5, with TRBD2 matching 14 bases. Looked up from germline, CDR1 is SQVTM and CDR2 is ANQGSEA. The trim removed 6 bases at V and 5 bases at J, leaving 14 bases unmatched. The CDR3 consists of 17 residues. This chain's CDR3 is CSVDGTSGGGGAETQYF. DNA of the CDR3: TGCAGCGTGGACGGGACTAGCGGGGGCGGCGGGGCGGAGACCCAGTACTTC.

This clone was observed a handful of times. The rearrangement links TRBV4-3 to TRBJ2-2; D is ambiguous. Between the trimmed V and J ends, which lost 1 base and 1 base, there was a span of 7 bases. The V gene's germline CDR1 is LGHNA and CDR2 YSLEER. This CDR3 contains 15 residues. DNA for the CDR3: TGCGCCAGCAGCCAAGGGTGGCAGAACACCGGGGAGCTGTTTTTT. It yields the protein CASSQGWQNTGELFF.

The CDR3 coding sequence is TGTGCCAGCAGCGTAGCTAGCGGGGGGTCCCGGGGTGAGCAGTTCTTC. This gives the protein CASSVASGGSRGEQFF. The J gene is TRBJ2-1, the V gene TRBV9, with 11 positions matching TRBD2. Germline CDR1 is SGDLS and CDR2 is YYNGEE. Unmatched junction bases numbered 8, after V lost 0 bases and J lost 9 bases. This CDR3 spans 16 amino acids.

The chain couples TRBV7-2 to TRBJ1-5; 9 bases are shared with TRBD1. There are 14 residues in the CDR3. With V trimmed by 4 bases and J by 7 bases, 5 bases remained unmatched. Germline CDR1 and CDR2: SGHTA and FQGNSA. The CDR3 nucleotides read TGTGCCAGCAGCTACGGACAGGGGTCCCAGCCCCAGCATTTT. Its protein is CASSYGQGSQPQHF.

The chain has TRBV9 and TRBJ2-5; 7 bases are shared with TRBD2. From germline, CDR1 is SGDLS and CDR2 YYNGEE. The V gene end was trimmed by 0 bases and the J gene end by 3 bases; junction bases not matched to a gene: 2. CDR3 length: 14 residues. This CDR3 reads CASSVARGKETQYF. CDR3 nucleotides: TGTGCCAGCAGCGTAGCGCGGGGGAAAGAGACCCAGTACTTC.

The chain employs TRBV30 and TRBJ2-1; 14 positions match TRBD2. V was pared by 4 bases and J by 6 bases, with 5 bases of the junction left unmatched. The CDR3 sequence is 15 residues long. Germline V CDR1 and CDR2: GTSNPN, SVGIG (reference sequence). The CDR3 reads CAWTVGLAGGNEQFF. CDR3 coding DNA: TGTGCCTGGACGGTCGGACTAGCGGGGGGCAATGAGCAGTTCTTC.

This sequence joins TRBV28 and TRBJ1-2; 9 nucleotides align to TRBD1. V trimming: 10 bases; J trimming: 6 bases; junction bases outside the gene matches: 6. The CDR3 is made up of 12 amino acids. Looked up from germline, CDR1 is MDHEN and CDR2 is SYDVKM. The CDR3 region is CATGTGLNGYTF. CDR3 nucleotides: TGTGCCACAGGGACAGGGCTTAATGGCTACACCTTC.

This chain uses TRBV5-1 with TRBJ2-3; D is undetermined. CDR3 length equals 12 residues. Germline V gives CDR1 SGHRS, CDR2 YFSETQ. The V end lost 7 bases, the J end lost 3 bases, and 9 bases lay between the germline ends. CDR3 residues: CASHIRTDTQYF. DNA for the CDR3: TGCGCCAGCCATATTAGAACAGATACGCAGTATTTT.

The V and J genes are TRBV28 and TRBJ1-2; maybe TRBD1 (6 bases). This CDR3 has 13 amino acids. Germline CDR1 is MDHEN and CDR2 is SYDVKM. V was shortened by 6 bases and J by 4 bases, with 12 bases between the two germline ends. CDR3 nucleotides: TGTGCCAGCAGACTTACAGGGACCTATGGCTACACCTTC. Its translation is CASRLTGTYGYTF.

This clone was counted only a few times. The chain has TRBV5-1 and TRBJ2-1; 10 bases are shared with TRBD1. The CDR3 contains 15 residues. CDR1 is SGHRS, CDR2 YFSETQ, per germline. Germline trimming cut 5 bases from V and 8 bases from J; bases unmatched to any gene: 10. The CDR3 sequence: CASRTLGQGMDEQFF. Here the CDR3 DNA reads TGCGCCAGCAGGACGCTGGGACAGGGGATGGATGAGCAGTTCTTC.

The chain carries TRBV7-2 and TRBJ2-2; the D gene is possibly TRBD2 (6 bases). The germline CDR1 and CDR2 sequences are SGHTA and FQGNSA. This CDR3 has 14 residues. V lost 5 bases and J lost 7, with 14 bases in between. CDR3 sequence: CASSRDFDLGELFF. The CDR3 DNA follows: TGTGCCAGCAGCCGGGACTTCGATCTCGGGGAGCTGTTTTTT.

The rearrangement uses TRBV11-2 and TRBJ2-5; the match to TRBD1 covers 8 bases. Losses at the gene ends were 0 bases for V and 4 bases for J; bases not matched to a gene: 1. The CDR3 contains 14 residues. The germline gives CDR1 SGHAT, CDR2 FQNNGV. The CDR3 reads CASSLDRGRETQYF. Here the CDR3 DNA reads TGTGCCAGCAGCTTAGACAGGGGGCGAGAGACCCAGTACTTC.